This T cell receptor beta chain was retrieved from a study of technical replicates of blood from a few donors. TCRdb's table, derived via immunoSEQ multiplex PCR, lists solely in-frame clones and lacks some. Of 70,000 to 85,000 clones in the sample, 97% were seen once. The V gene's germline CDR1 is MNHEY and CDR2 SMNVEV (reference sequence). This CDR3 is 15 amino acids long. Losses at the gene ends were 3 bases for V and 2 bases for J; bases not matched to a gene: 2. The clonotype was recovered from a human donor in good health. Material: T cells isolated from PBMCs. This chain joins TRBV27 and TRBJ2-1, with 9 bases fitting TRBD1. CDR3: CASSLGQGTYNEQFF. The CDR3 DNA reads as TGTGCCAGCAGTTTGGGACAGGGAACCTACAATGAGCAGTTCTTC.